The 30 T cell receptor beta chains given below trace back to one sample, sequenced in a study of memory CD4+ T cells and cytomegalovirus serostatus. The sort gate was single viable CD3+CD4+CD8-CD45RO+ cells for memory CD4+ T cells. Repertoires were generated with immunoSEQ multiplex PCR, while TCRdb's copy carries only in-frame clones and drops some. The sample lists fewer than 50,000 clones, over 60% occurring once. The sequenced sample was memory CD4+ T cells from blood. The receptors come from an adult in good health and CMV-seronegative.

This clone occurred a few times. This sequence joins TRBV5-1 and TRBJ2-1; D may be TRBD1 or TRBD2 (6 bases each). This CDR3 is built from 14 residues. Germline CDR1 and CDR2: SGHRS and YFSETQ. V was clipped by 6 bases and J by 7 bases, with 17 bases between them. This chain's CDR3 is CASTGAAPRNEQFF. For the CDR3, the DNA is TGCGCCAGCACGGGGGCGGCACCCCGGAATGAGCAGTTCTTC.

This chain uses TRBV28 with TRBJ1-1, with no clear D. CDR1 and CDR2 (germline): MDHEN, SYDVKM. Trimming cost V 4 bases and J 2 bases, with 14 bases left between them. This CDR3 has 15 residues. The chain's CDR3 is CASSSQPGVNTEAFF. The CDR3 DNA is TGTGCCAGCAGTTCCCAGCCCGGAGTAAACACTGAAGCTTTCTTT.

The J gene is TRBJ2-7, the V gene TRBV20-1; D uncertain. Per the germline V gene, CDR1 is DFQATT and CDR2 is SNEGSKA (reference sequence). The CDR3 is 10 amino acids. Trimming pared 1 base from V and 6 bases from J, leaving 4 bases between. DNA for the CDR3: TGCAGTGCTAGAGTATTCGAGCAGTACTTC. Protein sequence: CSARVFEQYF.

This clone was detected only a few times. The chain uses TRBV9 and TRBJ2-2; 16 nucleotides agree with TRBD2. CDR1 and CDR2 from the germline V gene are SGDLS and YYNGEE. The CDR3 totals 20 residues. V gave up 4 bases and J gave up 3 bases; unmatched junction bases: 12. The CDR3 sequence is CASSPHGTSGRAWDTGELFF. The CDR3, as DNA: TGTGCCAGCAGCCCCCACGGGACTAGCGGGAGGGCCTGGGACACCGGGGAGCTGTTTTTT.

The V and J genes are TRBV7-2 and TRBJ2-3; TRBD2 aligns across 8 bases. The CDR3 totals 15 residues. Germline V CDR1 and CDR2: SGHTA, FQGNSA. J gave up 7 bases and V 3 bases, and 9 bases lay outside the gene matches. CDR3 sequence reads: CASSFISGDYHTQYF. CDR3 bases: TGTGCCAGCAGCTTCATTAGCGGGGATTACCATACGCAGTATTTT.

The chain couples TRBV7-9 to TRBJ2-1, with 7 bases identical to TRBD2. The CDR3 is 12 amino acids. Germline values: CDR1 SEHNR, CDR2 FQNEAQ (reference sequence). The ends lost 5 bases at V and 16 bases at J; junction bases unmatched: 11. The chain's CDR3 is CASSPRAGVVFF. The CDR3, as DNA: TGTGCCAGCAGCCCACGGGCGGGAGTGGTATTCTTC. The variable domain in full, with the rest retrieved from reference TRBV7-9 and TRBJ2-1, is DTGVSQNPRHKITKRGQNVTFRCDPISEHNRLYWYRQTLGQGPEFLTYFQNEAQLEKSRLLSDRFSAERPKGSFSTLEIQRTEQGDSAMYLCASSPRAGVVFFGPGTRLTVL.

The rearrangement joins TRBV10-3 to TRBJ2-5; no clear D. CDR1 is ENHRY and CDR2 is SYGVKD in the germline V gene. V dropped 0 bases and J dropped 1 base, with 6 bases sitting between them. The CDR3 is 14 amino acids. CDR3 sequence reads: CAISESGSQETQYF. CDR3 DNA sequence: TGTGCCATCAGTGAGTCGGGCAGCCAAGAGACCCAGTACTTC.

The V call is TRBV7-9, the J call TRBJ2-2; 9 nucleotides align to TRBD2. Germline loops: CDR1 SEHNR, CDR2 FQNEAQ (reference sequence). There are 15 residues in the CDR3. Trimming at V came to 2 bases and at J to 7 bases, leaving 5 bases not matched to a gene. The DNA for the CDR3 is TGTGCCAGCAGCTTAAGCGGGAGGTGGCACGGGGAGCTGTTTTTT. Protein: CASSLSGRWHGELFF.

The V gene is TRBV6-5, the J gene TRBJ2-1; 9 bases are shared with TRBD2. V was pared by 5 bases and J by 10 bases, with 9 bases of the junction left unmatched. From germline, CDR1 is MNHEY and CDR2 SVGAGI. The CDR3 is 14 amino acids. CDR3 sequence (DNA): TGTGCCAGCAGTCCCTCCCTAGCGGGAAGGGAGCAGTTCTTC. Translating gives CASSPSLAGREQFF.

The CDR3 sequence is CASIPGQGGSYGYTF. The CDR3 DNA sequence: TGTGCCAGTATTCCCGGACAGGGCGGGAGCTATGGCTACACCTTC. The chain combines TRBV19 with TRBJ1-2; 8 bases align to TRBD1. Germline V CDR1 and CDR2: LNHDA, SQIVND (reference sequence). The junction had 11 bases not matched to a gene; V was cut back by 7 bases and J by 4 bases. CDR3 length: 15 residues.

The gene calls are TRBV7-2 and TRBJ2-1; D is uncertain. V was pared by 3 bases and J by 10 bases, with 13 bases between. CDR3 size: 13 residues. Germline V gene lookup returns CDR1 SGHTA and CDR2 FQGNSA. The CDR3 DNA reads as TGTGCCAGCAGCTTCCCCCGGTCCCCAGAGCAGTTCTTC. Its protein product is CASSFPRSPEQFF.

The V gene is TRBV30, the J gene TRBJ1-3, with TRBD1 matching 10 bases. Germline V CDR1 and CDR2: GTSNPN, SVGIG (reference sequence). This CDR3 has 15 amino acids. V gave up 4 bases and J gave up 0 bases; unmatched junction bases: 3. The CDR3 spells CAWKRDRGSGNTIYF. The CDR3 DNA is TGTGCCTGGAAAAGGGACAGGGGCTCTGGAAACACCATATATTTT.

The chain joins TRBV11-1 to TRBJ2-1, with D unclear. The CDR3 is made up of 15 amino acids. Trimming shortened V by 2 bases and J by 8 bases, and 16 bases separated the two germline ends. Germline V lookup: CDR1 SGHAT, CDR2 FQDESV (reference sequence). This chain's CDR3 is CASSLSGPPEDEQFF. CDR3 DNA sequence: TGTGCCAGCAGCTTAAGTGGGCCCCCCGAAGATGAGCAGTTCTTC.

This chain uses TRBV15 with TRBJ2-1, with TRBD2 matching 10 bases. The germline V gene has CDR1 LNHNV and CDR2 YYDKDF (reference sequence). CDR3 length: 14 residues. V lost 2 bases to trimming and J lost 9 bases; unmatched junction nucleotides: 4. The CDR3 coding sequence is TGTGCCACCAGCAGACCCCTAGCGGGAGCTGAGCAGTTCTTC. It codes for CATSRPLAGAEQFF. Supplemented by reference TRBV15 and TRBJ2-1, the full variable domain reads DAMVIQNPRYQVTQFGKPVTLSCSQTLNHNVMYWYQQKSSQAPKLLFHYYDKDFNNEADTPDNFQSRRPNTSFCFLDIRSPGLGDTAMYLCATSRPLAGAEQFFGPGTRLTVL.

Here the CDR3 DNA reads TGTGCCAGTACACAGGGGGAAGAGACCCAGTACTTC. This gives the protein CASTQGEETQYF. The V gene is TRBV28, the J gene TRBJ2-5, with 8 bases fitting TRBD1. The germline gives CDR1 MDHEN, CDR2 SYDVKM. With 9 bases clipped from V and 3 bases from J, the junction kept 3 bases outside the gene matches. The CDR3 has 12 amino acids. Supplemented by reference TRBV28 and TRBJ2-5, the full variable domain reads DVKVTQSSRYLVKRTGEKVFLECVQDMDHENMFWYRQDPGLGLRLIYFSYDVKMKEKGDIPEGYSVSREKKERFSLILESASTNQTSMYLCASTQGEETQYFGPGTRLLVL.

This clone has only one observation. The chain couples TRBV5-1 to TRBJ1-3; perhaps TRBD1 as D (6 bases). Trimming cost V 0 bases and J 11 bases, with 12 bases left between them. The CDR3 totals 13 residues. Per the germline V gene, CDR1 is SGHRS and CDR2 is YFSETQ. CDR3 residues: CASSLAGGRPIYF. The CDR3 nucleotides read TGCGCCAGCAGCTTGGCCGGGGGCCGGCCCATATATTTT.

The CDR3 nucleotides read TGTGCCACCAGCAGGGACAGGAACACTGAAGCTTTCTTT. Its protein product is CATSRDRNTEAFF. This rearrangement joins TRBV15 to TRBJ1-1; TRBD1 is a possible D gene (6 bases). Trimming removed 3 bases from V and 1 base from J, with 6 bases in between. The CDR3 runs to 13 residues. The germline V gene encodes CDR1 LNHNV and CDR2 YYDKDF (reference sequence). Together with reference TRBV15 and TRBJ1-1, the CDR3 gives the full variable domain: DAMVIQNPRYQVTQFGKPVTLSCSQTLNHNVMYWYQQKSSQAPKLLFHYYDKDFNNEADTPDNFQSRRPNTSFCFLDIRSPGLGDTAMYLCATSRDRNTEAFFGQGTRLTVV.

The chain uses TRBV27 and TRBJ2-7; the match to TRBD1 covers 7 bases. This CDR3 has 14 residues. CDR1 is MNHEY and CDR2 is SMNVEV in the germline V gene (reference sequence). With V trimmed by 5 bases and J by 4 bases, 8 bases remained unmatched. The CDR3 DNA reads TGTGCCAGCAGTCGGACAGGAGATTTTTACGAGCAGTACTTC. The encoded protein is CASSRTGDFYEQYF.

J is TRBJ2-4 and V is TRBV7-2; possible D gene TRBD2, 5 bases. CDR1 is SGHTA, CDR2 FQGNSA, per germline. V was pared by 5 bases and J by 6 bases, with 8 bases between. The CDR3 has 12 residues. DNA for the CDR3: TGTGCCAGCAGCCCCGAGGGAAACATTCAGTACTTC. The encoded protein is CASSPEGNIQYF.

The V call is TRBV14, the J call TRBJ2-7; possibly TRBD1 for D (6 bases). Germline CDR1 SGHDN, CDR2 FVKESK. This CDR3 region has 15 residues. Trimming removed 1 base from V and 5 bases from J, with 15 bases in between. CDR3 DNA: TGTGCCAGCAGCCAAGTTAGGGTCAGGGGCAACGAGCAGTACTTC. Translated: CASSQVRVRGNEQYF.

This chain uses TRBV2 with TRBJ2-7, with TRBD1 matching over 9 bases. The CDR3 consists of 14 residues. Looked up from germline, CDR1 is SNHLY and CDR2 is FYNNEI. Germline trimming cut 4 bases from V and 3 bases from J; bases unmatched to any gene: 4. CDR3 in amino acids: CASSGTGVYYEQYF. The CDR3 bases are TGTGCCAGCAGTGGGACAGGGGTTTACTACGAGCAGTACTTC.

This rearrangement joins TRBV6-6 to TRBJ2-3; 10 nucleotides line up with TRBD2. The CDR3 covers 15 residues. Trimming cost V 6 bases and J 10 bases; bases outside gene matches: 13. Germline CDR1 MNHNY, CDR2 SVGAGI (reference sequence). CDR3 bases: TGTGCCAGCAGGGACCTAGCGGGAGTTTTTGTAGCGCAGTATTTT. This gives the protein CASRDLAGVFVAQYF.

The J gene is TRBJ1-2, the V gene TRBV28; D remains unclear. CDR3 length equals 15 residues. Trimming removed 7 bases at V and 5 bases at J, with 20 bases between. Per the germline V gene, CDR1 is MDHEN and CDR2 is SYDVKM. The CDR3 is CASTPYGSRSYGYTF. The DNA of the CDR3 is TGTGCCAGCACTCCCTACGGGAGCCGTTCTTATGGCTACACCTTC.

The rearrangement uses TRBV25-1 and TRBJ2-7; D gene ambiguous. V was clipped by 1 base and J by 1 base, with 11 bases between them. The CDR3 runs 15 residues. Germline loops: CDR1 MGHDK, CDR2 SYGVNS. CDR3 DNA: TGTGCCAGCAGTGAATCTGGAGATCGGTCCTACGAGCAGTACTTC. This sequence encodes CASSESGDRSYEQYF.

This sequence joins TRBV7-9 and TRBJ1-4; TRBD1 might be the D (6 bases). This CDR3 comprises 14 residues. V lost 1 base to trimming and J lost 4 bases, with 7 bases between them. CDR1 is SEHNR, CDR2 FQNEAQ, per germline (reference sequence). CDR3 nucleotides: TGTGCCAGCAGCTTAGGGGGGCTTAATGAAAAACTGTTTTTT. This codes for CASSLGGLNEKLFF.

This chain uses TRBV7-8 with TRBJ2-5; 13 positions agree with TRBD2. V dropped 5 bases and J dropped 5; count of bases not matched to a gene: 8. The CDR3 covers 16 residues. Germline assignment: CDR1 SGHVS and CDR2 FQNEAQ. CDR3: CASSRTSGRQGETQYF. The CDR3 region has the DNA TGTGCCAGCAGCCGGACTAGCGGGAGACAAGGCGAGACCCAGTACTTC.

The rearrangement links TRBV7-2 to TRBJ2-7; 9 bases line up with TRBD2. CDR1 is SGHTA and CDR2 is FQGNSA in the germline V gene. Trimming removed 1 base from V and 1 base from J; junction bases left unmatched: 5. This CDR3 has 16 amino acids. This CDR3 reads CASSLVGTSTSYEQYF. DNA of the CDR3: TGTGCCAGCAGCTTAGTCGGGACTAGCACTTCCTACGAGCAGTACTTC.

This clone showed up just once. The V call is TRBV5-4, the J call TRBJ2-3, with TRBD1 matching 8 bases. The CDR3 length is 16 residues. Trimming removed 0 bases from V and 2 bases from J; junction bases left unmatched: 5. The V gene's germline CDR1 is SGHNT and CDR2 YYREEE (reference sequence). The CDR3, as DNA: TGTGCCAGCAGCTTGGAGCTACAGGGGGTCACAGATACGCAGTATTTT. It yields the protein CASSLELQGVTDTQYF.

The rearrangement links TRBV20-1 to TRBJ2-1, with D unclear. Germline CDR1 reads DFQATT; CDR2 reads SNEGSKA (reference sequence). This CDR3 region has 11 residues. V shed 5 bases and J shed 9 bases, with 11 bases lying between them. The CDR3 loop is CSAPDLGEQFF. The CDR3 DNA is TGCAGTGCTCCAGACTTGGGTGAGCAGTTCTTC.

This clone has only one observation. This sequence joins TRBV28 and TRBJ1-3; D not certain. The CDR3 has 13 residues. Per germline, CDR1 MDHEN and CDR2 SYDVKM. Trimming cost V 3 bases and J 4 bases, with 7 bases left between them. CDR3 loop: CASSLVPGNTIYF. DNA of the CDR3: TGTGCCAGCAGTTTGGTTCCAGGAAACACCATATATTTT.